This TCR beta chain was profiled in a study of response to subunit inactivated influenza vaccine. Study observations and caveats: The authors suggested that every seasonal influenza vaccination recruits few new T cells.

Germline V gene lookup returns CDR1 DFQATT and CDR2 SNEGSKA (reference sequence). The CDR3 has 11 amino acids. Trimming stripped 3 bases from V and 4 bases from J, with 7 bases between. TCRdb ran MiXCR on the RT-PCR reads and lists one entry per CDR3 protein. The sample holds about 480,000 distinct CDR3 sequences; over 10% are singletons and the top ten take about an eighth. About this clonotype: The antigen is not known.

This sequence was found in a middle-aged man who received an inactivated influenza vaccine. Sequenced material: PBMCs from blood, taken 35 to 45 days after vaccination. The J gene is TRBJ2-7, the V gene TRBV20-1; D is unresolved. The CDR3 DNA reads as TGCAGTGCTAGGGCGGAGTACGAGCAGTACTTC. Translating it yields CSARAEYEQYF.